The T cell receptor beta chain under discussion was sequenced for a study of blood T cell repertoires in COVID-19. About the study: COVID-19 samples from acute and convalescent phases originated in the United States, Italy and Spain. T cells, B-cell-depleted T cells, or PBMCs supplied cDNA or gDNA.

V was cut by 0 bases and J by 5 bases, with 14 bases left in between. The germline V gene encodes CDR1 SGHRS and CDR2 YFSETQ. This CDR3 contains 15 residues. As originally analysed: It was from reference gene primer amplification that nucleated cell counts were estimated. Here immunoSEQ multiplex PCR was the method, and the copy in TCRdb shows in-frame clones only, minus some. The V and J calls and clone size were taken over from that table, and D and trimming were inferred from the DNA. The table shows 150,000 to 250,000 clones, with 94% occurring only once. A Seattle source enrolled patients during active infection and followed them longitudinally.

This rearrangement joins TRBV5-1 to TRBJ2-5, with a tentative D call TRBD2 (6 bases). This receptor was obtained from a young man with COVID-19, enrolled during active disease. The sequencing input was peripheral blood. The CDR3 here is CASSLVGGGDETQYF. CDR3 coding DNA: TGCGCCAGCAGCTTGGTGGGTGGCGGGGACGAGACCCAGTACTTC.